Below are 17 T cell receptor beta chains sequenced from a single sample in a study of T-cell memory formation after mild COVID-19. TCRdb re-called the 5' RACE reads with MiXCR, one entry per CDR3 protein. The profile shows some 130,000 distinct CDR3 sequences, around a sixth of them singletons. The sequenced sample consisted of PBMCs or a T cell subset sorted from them (not recorded which). The receptors originated from an adult woman who had mild COVID-19 (a few samples of this study predate the infection). Cell type and time point are not known.

This clonotype was observed a few times. The chain couples TRBV12-3 or TRBV12-4 to TRBJ1-1; D gene uncertain. Trimming left V 6 bases short and J 8 bases short, with 7 bases between. The CDR3 has 10 residues. DNA for the CDR3: TGTGCCAGCAGCCGACTGGAAGCTTTCTTT. This sequence encodes CASSRLEAFF.

J is TRBJ2-3 and V is TRBV24-1; 11 bases line up with TRBD2. In germline, CDR1 is KGHDR, CDR2 SFDVKD. The J segment lost 2 bases and the V segment lost 3 bases, leaving 9 bases of the junction unmatched. The CDR3 is 18 amino acids. The CDR3 DNA is TGTGCCACCAGTGATCCGACTAGCGGGGCAAGGGTCACAGATACGCAGTATTTT. Its translation: CATSDPTSGARVTDTQYF.

The genes are TRBV12-3 or TRBV12-4 and TRBJ2-5, with 7 bases aligning to TRBD2. The J segment lost 1 base and the V segment lost 4 bases, leaving 3 bases of the junction unmatched. The CDR3 runs to 14 residues. DNA for the CDR3: TGTGCCAGCAGTTCAGCGGGGTTCCAAGAGACCCAGTACTTC. Translating gives CASSSAGFQETQYF.

This clonotype turned up a few times. The chain employs TRBV29-1 and TRBJ1-2; D gene unclear. Germline V gene data show CDR1 as SQVTM and CDR2 as ANQGSEA. V was trimmed by 5 bases and J by 1 base, leaving 11 bases between them. CDR3 length: 13 residues. The chain's CDR3 is CSVKRTGNYGYTF. CDR3 DNA: TGCAGCGTTAAAAGGACGGGTAACTATGGCTACACCTTC.

The rearrangement uses TRBV5-5 and TRBJ2-1; D possibly corresponds to TRBD2 (6 bases). The CDR3 covers 15 residues. V was cut by 5 bases and J by 4 bases, with 16 bases left in between. Germline V gene data show CDR1 as SGHKS and CDR2 as YYEKEE (reference sequence). CDR3 residues: CASSSGLLVYNEQFF. CDR3 nucleotide sequence: TGTGCCAGCAGTTCGGGACTCCTCGTTTACAATGAGCAGTTCTTC.

The chain joins TRBV6-1 to TRBJ1-1; 8 bases are shared with TRBD1. CDR1 MNHNS and CDR2 SASEGT come from the germline V gene. Unmatched junction bases numbered 7, after V lost 3 bases and J lost 1 base. The CDR3 sequence is 16 residues long. The chain's CDR3 is CASSDRTGTGNTEAFF. Written as DNA, the CDR3 is TGTGCCAGCAGTGATAGAACCGGGACAGGGAACACTGAAGCTTTCTTT.

This clonotype has more than one count but fewer than ten. CDR3 coding DNA: TGTGCCAGCCTCCACGGCGACAGACCTAACTATGGCTACACCTTC. This gives the protein CASLHGDRPNYGYTF. The chain carries TRBV12-3 or TRBV12-4 and TRBJ1-2, with a weak D call TRBD1 (5 bases). This CDR3 region has 15 residues. Between the trimmed V and J ends, which lost 8 bases and 0 bases, there was a span of 16 bases.

The chain is built from TRBV12-3 or TRBV12-4 and TRBJ1-6, with a possible D match to TRBD1 (5 bases). The CDR3 consists of 14 residues. Trimming pared 6 bases from V and 5 bases from J, leaving 11 bases between. CDR3 coding DNA: TGTGCCAGCAGCCCGCAGGGAAATAATTCACCCCTCCACTTT. Translated: CASSPQGNNSPLHF.

The chain links TRBV13 to TRBJ2-7; no definite D call. V was clipped by 5 bases and J by 2 bases, with 16 bases between them. This CDR3 is 15 amino acids long. Germline CDR1 and CDR2: PRHDT and FYEKMQ (reference sequence). The CDR3 loop is CASSPTVLPPYEQYF. In nucleotides, the CDR3 is TGTGCCAGCAGCCCAACGGTTCTCCCGCCCTACGAGCAGTACTTC.

The chain links TRBV20-1 to TRBJ1-2; 7 nucleotides align to TRBD1. The junction had 6 bases not matched to a gene; V was cut back by 4 bases and J by 4 bases. The germline gives CDR1 DFQATT, CDR2 SNEGSKA (reference sequence). CDR3 length: 13 amino acids. This chain's CDR3 is CSATLTGAYGYTF. For the CDR3, the DNA is TGCAGTGCTACCCTTACAGGGGCCTATGGCTACACCTTC.

This clonotype was counted ten times or more. This chain uses TRBV12-3 or TRBV12-4 with TRBJ2-1, with 7 bases that match TRBD2. J gave up 10 bases and V 0 bases, and 6 bases lay outside the gene matches. The CDR3 is 14 amino acids. The DNA of the CDR3 is TGTGCCAGCAGTTTAGCGGGGGGGTTTGGGGAGCAGTTCTTC. This translates into CASSLAGGFGEQFF.

CDR3 DNA: TGTGCCAGCAGCCCCCGGCTAGCGCGTGGTGAGCAGTTCTTC. Its translation: CASSPRLARGEQFF. This chain uses TRBV9 with TRBJ2-1; D is possibly TRBD2 (6 bases). With 4 bases removed from V and 9 bases from J, the gap between germline ends came to 17 bases. This CDR3 has 14 amino acids. Germline V CDR1 and CDR2: SGDLS, YYNGEE.

This clonotype was detected many times. J is TRBJ2-5 and V is TRBV5-1; the D gene is possibly TRBD1 (6 bases). The germline CDR1 and CDR2 sequences are SGHRS and YFSETQ. The V and J ends lost 4 bases and 5 bases respectively, with 18 bases between them. CDR3 length equals 15 residues. The CDR3 is CASSQRGDILETQYF. In nucleotides, the CDR3 is TGCGCCAGCAGCCAGAGAGGGGACATCTTGGAGACCCAGTACTTC.

This clonotype was seen only a few times. The CDR3: CSADTGSYEQYF. CDR3 coding DNA: TGCAGCGCAGATACAGGGTCCTACGAGCAGTACTTC. V usage is TRBV29-1 and J usage is TRBJ2-7, with TRBD1 as a possible D gene (6 bases). This CDR3 has 12 amino acids. Between the trimmed V and J ends, which lost 7 bases and 1 base, there was a span of 11 bases. Germline CDR1 SQVTM, CDR2 ANQGSEA.

This clonotype was detected a few times. The rearrangement uses TRBV20-1 and TRBJ1-2; D not resolved. V was cut by 5 bases and J by 8 bases, with 15 bases left in between. The CDR3 extends over 12 amino acids. CDR1 DFQATT and CDR2 SNEGSKA come from the germline V gene (reference sequence). CDR3 protein: CSAPNLQVGYTF. The DNA of the CDR3 is TGCAGTGCTCCCAACCTCCAAGTGGGCTACACCTTC.

The chain carries TRBV20-1 and TRBJ1-2; tentatively, D is TRBD1 (5 bases). Germline V gives CDR1 DFQATT, CDR2 SNEGSKA (reference sequence). The CDR3 extends over 15 amino acids. Trimming removed 2 bases at V and 4 bases at J, with 17 bases between. As DNA, the CDR3 is TGCAGTGCTAGAAAGGCACAGGCTCAGGGCTATGGCTACACCTTC. Translating it yields CSARKAQAQGYGYTF.

This clonotype was seen a few times. The rearrangement links TRBV30 to TRBJ2-4; TRBD2 aligns across 7 bases. The CDR3 covers 16 residues. Trimming cost V 3 bases and J 2 bases; bases outside gene matches: 10. CDR1 is GTSNPN, CDR2 SVGIG, per germline (reference sequence). CDR3 sequence (DNA): TGTGCCTGGAGCCCATACGGGGGGACTACCAAAAACATTCAGTACTTC. This sequence encodes CAWSPYGGTTKNIQYF.